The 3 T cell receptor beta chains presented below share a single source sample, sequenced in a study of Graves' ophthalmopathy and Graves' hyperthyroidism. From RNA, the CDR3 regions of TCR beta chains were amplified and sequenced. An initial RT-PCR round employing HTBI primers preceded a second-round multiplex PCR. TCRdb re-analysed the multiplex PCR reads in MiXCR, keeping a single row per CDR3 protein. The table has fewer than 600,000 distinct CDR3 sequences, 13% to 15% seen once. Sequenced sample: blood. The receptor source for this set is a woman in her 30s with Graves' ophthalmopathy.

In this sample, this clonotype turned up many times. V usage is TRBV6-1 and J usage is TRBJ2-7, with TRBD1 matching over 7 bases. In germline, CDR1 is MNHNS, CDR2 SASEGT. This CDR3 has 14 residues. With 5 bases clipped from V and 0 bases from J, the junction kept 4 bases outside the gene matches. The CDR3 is CASSRDRNSYEQYF. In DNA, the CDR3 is TGTGCCAGCAGTCGGGACAGAAACTCCTACGAGCAGTACTTC.

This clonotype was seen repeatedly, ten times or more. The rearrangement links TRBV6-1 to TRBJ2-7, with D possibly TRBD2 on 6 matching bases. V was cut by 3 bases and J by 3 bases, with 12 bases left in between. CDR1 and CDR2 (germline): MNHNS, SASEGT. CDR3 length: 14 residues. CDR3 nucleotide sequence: TGTGCCAGCAGTGAGGGACGGCGGGACTACGAGCAGTACTTC. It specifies CASSEGRRDYEQYF.

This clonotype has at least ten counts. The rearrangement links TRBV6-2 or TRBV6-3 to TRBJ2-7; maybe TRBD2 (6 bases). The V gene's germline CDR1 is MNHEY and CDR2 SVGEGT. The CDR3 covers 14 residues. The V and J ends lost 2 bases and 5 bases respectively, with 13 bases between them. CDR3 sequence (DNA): TGTGCCAGCAGTTACGGGGCGGGAAGTGACGAGCAGTACTTC. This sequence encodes CASSYGAGSDEQYF.